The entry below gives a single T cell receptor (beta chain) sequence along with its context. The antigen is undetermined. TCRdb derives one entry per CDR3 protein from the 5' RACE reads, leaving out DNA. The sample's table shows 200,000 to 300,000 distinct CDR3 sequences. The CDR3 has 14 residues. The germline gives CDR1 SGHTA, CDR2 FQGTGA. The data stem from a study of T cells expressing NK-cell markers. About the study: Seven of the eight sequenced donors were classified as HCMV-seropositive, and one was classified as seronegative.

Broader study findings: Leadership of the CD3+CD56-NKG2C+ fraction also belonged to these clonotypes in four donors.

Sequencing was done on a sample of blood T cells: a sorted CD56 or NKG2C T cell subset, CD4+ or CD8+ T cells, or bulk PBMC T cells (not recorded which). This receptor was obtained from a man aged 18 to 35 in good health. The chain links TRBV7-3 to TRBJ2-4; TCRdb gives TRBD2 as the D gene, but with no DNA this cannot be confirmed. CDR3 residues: CASSLHQDYHIQYF.